Included here is one T cell receptor (beta chain) sequence, with context. Cohorts were based on clinical histories the participants reported. CDR3 length equals 13 residues. The germline V and J ends were trimmed by 6 bases and 1 base, with 9 bases remaining between them. Germline assignment: CDR1 SNHLY and CDR2 FYNNEI. These data originate in a study of blood T cell repertoires in COVID-19. The overall study: T cells, B-cell-depleted T cells, or PBMCs provided the cDNA or gDNA that served as material.

TCRdb's copy holds only in-frame clones and misses some; the assay was immunoSEQ multiplex PCR. The sample shows 230,000 or so clones, 85% to 90% of them seen only once. Specimen: PBMCs or T cells enriched from blood (not recorded which). V is TRBV2 and J is TRBJ1-1, with D perhaps TRBD1 (6 bases). The source of this sequence is a woman aged 45 to 65 with acute COVID-19. In DNA, the CDR3 is TGTGCCAGCAGGGTACAGGGGAACACTGAAGCTTTCTTT. Encoded protein: CASRVQGNTEAFF.